This T cell receptor (beta chain) was found in a study of control samples from healthy donors and cancer patients. The assay was immunoSEQ multiplex PCR, and TCRdb's table has in-frame clones only and misses some. The sample yields over 85,000 clones, 88% seen once. Trimming cost V 4 bases and J 2 bases, with 26 bases left between them. The CDR3 sequence is 19 residues long. Germline V CDR1 and CDR2: SGDLS, YYNGEE. The chain joins TRBV9 to TRBJ2-3; a weak D match, TRBD2 (6 bases). The material sequenced was PBMCs. The clonotype comes from a woman aged 60 to 75 with lung cancer. The CDR3 spells CASSPPEKEEGLNTDTQYF. CDR3 nucleotide sequence: TGTGCCAGCAGCCCCCCCGAAAAGGAGGAGGGACTCAACACAGATACGCAGTATTTT.